The TCR beta chain under discussion was sequenced for a study of cytomegalovirus exposure and HLA in healthy donors. In the case of this clone: The antigen remains unidentified.

Study results and caveats: Around 160 TCR beta chains were listed as cytomegalovirus-associated.

60 Vbeta and 13 Jbeta primers were used in PCR. Sequencing was performed with immunoSEQ multiplex PCR; in TCRdb, only in-frame clones are kept and a portion is missing. The table records about 130,000 clones, 70% to 80% of them present only once. Germline values: CDR1 SGHDT, CDR2 YYEEEE. Trimming left V 4 bases short and J 1 base short, with 17 bases between. This CDR3 region has 16 residues. The sequence came from a woman between 55 and 75 years old in good health and CMV-seropositive. The genes are TRBV5-6 and TRBJ1-1, with D tentatively TRBD1 (5 bases). Sequencing was performed on PBMCs. CDR3 in DNA: TGTGCCAGCAGCGAGACAGCCACGACCAGGAACACTGAAGCTTTCTTT. Translated, it gives CASSETATTRNTEAFF.